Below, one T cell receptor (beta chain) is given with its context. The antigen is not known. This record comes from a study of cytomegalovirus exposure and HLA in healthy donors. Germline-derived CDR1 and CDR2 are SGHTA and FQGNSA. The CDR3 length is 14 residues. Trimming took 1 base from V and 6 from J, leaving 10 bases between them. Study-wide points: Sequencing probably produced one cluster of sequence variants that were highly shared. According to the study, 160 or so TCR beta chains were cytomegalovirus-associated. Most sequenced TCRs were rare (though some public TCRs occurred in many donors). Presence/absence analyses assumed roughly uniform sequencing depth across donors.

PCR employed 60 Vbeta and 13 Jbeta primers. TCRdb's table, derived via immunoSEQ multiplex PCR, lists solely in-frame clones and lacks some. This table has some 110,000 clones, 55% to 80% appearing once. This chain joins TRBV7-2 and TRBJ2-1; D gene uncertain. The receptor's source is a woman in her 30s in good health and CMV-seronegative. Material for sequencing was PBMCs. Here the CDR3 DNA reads TGTGCCAGCAGCTTAGGCGTAGCTGGCAATGAGCAGTTCTTC. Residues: CASSLGVAGNEQFF.